A selection of T cell receptor beta chains follows, all from one sample in a study of CD8 T cells in ankylosing spondylitis. Each CDR3 protein is one row after TCRdb ran MiXCR on the 5' RACE reads. The table shows 350,000 to 400,000 distinct CDR3 sequences, with approximately 22% occurring only once. The material sequenced was blood, either unsorted or a sorted T cell fraction (not recorded which). These receptors originate from a male donor with ankylosing spondylitis or in good health (not recorded which). Both conserved end residues are part of each CDR3. The D gene is left open where the match is weak. Some rows have no size entry. The others give once, few or many, or a class for an expanded clone.

CDR3: CASSEQSGTRYEQYF; DNA: TGTGCCAGCAGTGAACAGTCAGGCACCCGGTACGAGCAGTACTTC; J: TRBJ2-7; size: few; D: NA; V: TRBV6-1
CDR3: CSARVRAGETQYF; DNA: TGCAGTGCTAGAGTACGGGCGGGTGAGACCCAGTACTTC; J: TRBJ2-5; size: few; D: NA; V: TRBV20-1
CDR3: CASSPTTHLLLGLGRETQYF; DNA: TGTGCCAGCAGTCCCACGACCCATCTTCTATTAGGACTAGGGCGAGAGACCCAGTACTTC; J: TRBJ2-5; size: few; D: TRBD2; V: TRBV3-1
CDR3: CSVPGQDNQPQHF; DNA: TGCAGCGTTCCGGGACAGGACAATCAGCCCCAGCATTTT; J: TRBJ1-5; size: NA; D: TRBD1; V: TRBV29-1
CDR3: CATTWVETEAFF; DNA: TGTGCCACCACTTGGGTGGAGACTGAAGCTTTCTTT; J: TRBJ1-1; size: NA; D: NA; V: TRBV12-3/TRBV12-4
CDR3: CASSDMGFTGELFF; DNA: TGTGCCAGCAGTGACATGGGGTTCACCGGGGAGCTGTTTTTT; J: TRBJ2-2; size: few; D: NA; V: TRBV6-4
CDR3: CASSLVSAGGGLYNEQFF; DNA: TGTGCCAGCAGCTTAGTTAGTGCGGGGGGCGGCCTCTACAATGAGCAGTTCTTC; J: TRBJ2-1; size: few; D: TRBD2; V: TRBV11-2
CDR3: CSAQTTDRDSQETQYF; DNA: TGCAGTGCCCAAACTACTGACAGGGACAGTCAAGAGACCCAGTACTTC; J: TRBJ2-5; size: few; D: TRBD1; V: TRBV20-1
CDR3: CASRFSGTDSYEQYF; DNA: TGTGCAAGTCGCTTCTCTGGGACAGACTCCTACGAGCAGTACTTC; J: TRBJ2-7; size: NA; D: NA; V: TRBV12-2
CDR3: CASSDSDGPGSYNEQFF; DNA: TGTGCCAGCAGTGACTCTGACGGTCCTGGCTCCTACAATGAGCAGTTCTTC; J: TRBJ2-1; size: few; D: NA; V: TRBV6-4
CDR3: CASSLMVDRLSTDTQYF; DNA: TGTGCCAGCAGTTTAATGGTAGACAGACTAAGCACAGATACGCAGTATTTT; J: TRBJ2-3; size: NA; D: NA; V: TRBV28